What follows describes a single TCR beta chain. Its antigen is undetermined. This record belongs to a study of cytomegalovirus exposure and HLA in healthy donors. The PCR used 60 Vbeta and 13 Jbeta primers. Clones were read by immunoSEQ multiplex PCR, and TCRdb kept only the in-frame ones, dropping some. This table holds tens of thousands of clones. Germline-derived CDR1 and CDR2 are ENHRY and SYGVKD. This CDR3 has 13 amino acids. V lost 4 bases to trimming and J lost 5 bases; unmatched junction nucleotides: 4. Study conclusions and caveats: TRBV6-2, TRBV6-3 and other indistinguishable V segments were excluded.

Sample: PBMCs. The receptor comes from a woman in her forties or fifties in good health and CMV-seropositive. The chain uses TRBV10-3 and TRBJ2-5, with TRBD1 identical over 7 bases. CDR3 coding DNA: TGTGCCATCAGTGGGCAGGGGGTCGAGACCCAGTACTTC. It codes for CAISGQGVETQYF.